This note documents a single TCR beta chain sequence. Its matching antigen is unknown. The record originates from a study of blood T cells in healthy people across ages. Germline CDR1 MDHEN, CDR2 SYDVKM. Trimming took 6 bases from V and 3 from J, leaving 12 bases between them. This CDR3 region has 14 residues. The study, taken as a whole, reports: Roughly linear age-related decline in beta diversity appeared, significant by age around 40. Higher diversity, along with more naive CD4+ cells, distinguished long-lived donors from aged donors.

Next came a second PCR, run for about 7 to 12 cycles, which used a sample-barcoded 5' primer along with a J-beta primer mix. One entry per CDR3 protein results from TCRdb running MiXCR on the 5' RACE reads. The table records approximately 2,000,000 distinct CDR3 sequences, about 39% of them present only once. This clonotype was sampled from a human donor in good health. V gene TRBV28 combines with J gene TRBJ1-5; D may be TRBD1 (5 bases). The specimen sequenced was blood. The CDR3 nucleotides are TGTGCCAGCAGCCTAAGACAGTACAATCAGCCCCAGCATTTT. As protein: CASSLRQYNQPQHF.